These 31 T cell receptor beta chains came from one sample sequenced in a study of T cells in localized non-small cell lung cancer. Sequencing was performed with immunoSEQ multiplex PCR; in TCRdb, only in-frame clones are kept and a portion is missing. The repertoire holds over 30,000 clones, with around 90% as singletons. This specimen was peripheral blood, taken before any cancer treatment. The receptor source for this set is a woman aged 35 to 70 with stage I lung adenocarcinoma.

This clone was picked up a small number of times. J is TRBJ1-1 and V is TRBV29-1, with a possible D match to TRBD1 (5 bases). Germline CDR1 reads SQVTM; CDR2 reads ANQGSEA. The V end lost 4 bases, the J end lost 0 bases, and 9 bases lay between the germline ends. This CDR3 has 13 amino acids. The CDR3: CSVGRQLNTEAFF. The CDR3 nucleotides are TGCAGCGTTGGTAGACAGCTGAACACTGAAGCTTTCTTT.

The chain is built from TRBV6-1 and TRBJ2-1, with D perhaps matching TRBD1 (6 bases). V was trimmed by 0 bases and J by 7 bases, leaving 22 bases between them. The CDR3 runs 18 residues. The V gene's germline CDR1 is MNHNS and CDR2 SASEGT. The CDR3: CASSEASLSGTRPNEQFF. The CDR3 DNA follows: TGTGCCAGCAGTGAAGCAAGTCTATCCGGGACAAGGCCGAATGAGCAGTTCTTC.

This chain connects TRBV9 to TRBJ1-4; D ambiguous. V was clipped by 6 bases and J by 8 bases, with 23 bases between them. This CDR3 is 16 amino acids long. Germline V lookup: CDR1 SGDLS, CDR2 YYNGEE. Written as DNA, the CDR3 is TGTGCCAGCAACCCAGGCGGAGCCCTAATGGAGGAAAAACTGTTTTTT. Translated, it gives CASNPGGALMEEKLFF.

This chain uses TRBV7-3 with TRBJ2-3; 10 bases map to TRBD1. The CDR3 loop spans 16 amino acids. Germline V gives CDR1 SGHTA, CDR2 FQGTGA. Germline trimming cut 5 bases from V and 5 bases from J; bases unmatched to any gene: 10. The CDR3 DNA sequence: TGTGCCAGCAGCCCACTCCCGGGACAGGGGAAAGATACGCAGTATTTT. It is translated as CASSPLPGQGKDTQYF.

The rearrangement uses TRBV28 and TRBJ2-7; a weak D match, TRBD2 (6 bases). Deletions cut 4 bases from V and 2 bases from J, with 21 bases between. This CDR3 comprises 17 residues. Per the germline V gene, CDR1 is MDHEN and CDR2 is SYDVKM. In DNA form, the CDR3 reads TGTGCCAGCAGTTCCCCCCTGAGTGGTCTAGCGACCTACGAGCAGTACTTC. It specifies CASSSPLSGLATYEQYF.

The chain carries TRBV28 and TRBJ1-2; TRBD1 might be the D (6 bases). The CDR3 is 12 residues long. Trimming removed 8 bases at V and 8 bases at J, with 15 bases between. Germline CDR1 is MDHEN and CDR2 is SYDVKM. The CDR3 region is CASSTTGGGYTF. The CDR3 DNA reads as TGTGCCAGCTCGACCACGGGGGGCGGCTACACCTTC.

The sample holds a few counts of this clone. CDR3 coding DNA: TGTGCCAGCAGCGCCGTTCTAGCGGGAGGAGGAGGGACCCAGTACTTC. This sequence encodes CASSAVLAGGGGTQYF. The chain carries TRBV7-2 and TRBJ2-5; 11 bases are a match to TRBD2. Trimming took 5 bases from V and 7 from J; bases not matched to a gene: 12. Germline CDR1 SGHTA, CDR2 FQGNSA. The CDR3 sequence is 16 residues long.

The chain recombines TRBV6-5 with TRBJ2-1; 7 nucleotides align to TRBD2. CDR1 and CDR2 from the germline V gene are MNHEY and SVGAGI. This CDR3 is 12 amino acids long. Losses at the gene ends were 5 bases for V and 16 bases for J; bases not matched to a gene: 11. The CDR3 is CASSRQSGILFF. The CDR3 nucleotides are TGTGCCAGCAGTAGGCAAAGCGGGATCTTATTCTTC.

The chain is built from TRBV18 and TRBJ2-7; TRBD1 is a possible D gene (6 bases). This CDR3 has 14 residues. The V gene's germline CDR1 is KGHSH and CDR2 LQKENI. V shed 0 bases and J shed 5 bases, with 11 bases lying between them. The CDR3, as DNA: TGTGCCAGCTCACCACCGACCAGGGGTCACGAGCAGTACTTC. Its translation: CASSPPTRGHEQYF.

The rearrangement uses TRBV2 and TRBJ1-5; 9 nucleotides match TRBD1. The germline CDR1 and CDR2 sequences are SNHLY and FYNNEI. Germline trimming cut 6 bases from V and 6 bases from J; bases unmatched to any gene: 6. There are 14 residues in the CDR3. The CDR3 sequence is CASSPGTGPQPQHF. The DNA for the CDR3 is TGTGCCAGCAGCCCCGGGACAGGGCCTCAGCCCCAGCATTTT. Supplemented by reference TRBV2 and TRBJ1-5, the full variable domain reads EPEVTQTPSHQVTQMGQEVILRCVPISNHLYFYWYRQILGQKVEFLVSFYNNEISEKSEIFDDQFSVERPDGSNFTLKIRSTKLEDSAMYFCASSPGTGPQPQHFGDGTRLSIL.

This rearrangement joins TRBV30 to TRBJ2-7; TRBD1 agrees at 8 bases. This CDR3 has 12 amino acids. V lost 5 bases and J lost 5; bases outside the gene matches: 5. In germline, CDR1 is GTSNPN, CDR2 SVGIG (reference sequence). CDR3 sequence: CAWGQGTHEQYF. The CDR3 region has the DNA TGTGCCTGGGGACAGGGAACCCACGAGCAGTACTTC.

The chain combines TRBV30 with TRBJ2-7; 8 nucleotides line up with TRBD1. Germline-derived CDR1 and CDR2 are GTSNPN and SVGIG (reference sequence). The CDR3 contains 15 residues. V lost 3 bases and J lost 3; bases outside the gene matches: 10. This CDR3 is CAWRGRTGSFYEQYF. CDR3 nucleotide sequence: TGTGCCTGGAGGGGCCGGACAGGGTCGTTCTACGAGCAGTACTTC.

The genes are TRBV6-5 and TRBJ2-1, with a tentative D call TRBD2 (6 bases). The V gene's germline CDR1 is MNHEY and CDR2 SVGAGI. This CDR3 has 11 amino acids. Trimming shortened V by 5 bases and J by 9 bases, and 8 bases separated the two germline ends. The chain's CDR3 is CASSSGLEQFF. The CDR3 DNA reads as TGTGCCAGCAGTAGCGGGCTTGAGCAGTTCTTC.

The V and J genes are TRBV2 and TRBJ2-7; TRBD2 agrees at 7 bases. Germline V CDR1 and CDR2: SNHLY, FYNNEI. The CDR3 length is 14 residues. Trimming at V came to 6 bases and at J to 3 bases, leaving 8 bases not matched to a gene. CDR3 region: CASSLAAALYEQYF. The CDR3 nucleotides are TGTGCCAGCAGCCTAGCGGCGGCCCTCTACGAGCAGTACTTC.

The V and J genes are TRBV19 and TRBJ2-1, with unresolved D. V lost 0 bases and J 9 bases, leaving 6 bases between the germline ends. Germline V gene data show CDR1 as LNHDA and CDR2 as SQIVND (reference sequence). The CDR3 loop spans 12 amino acids. The CDR3 DNA sequence: TGTGCCAGTAGTATAGATCGGGCTGAGCAGTTCTTC. It is translated as CASSIDRAEQFF.

The rearrangement links TRBV28 to TRBJ2-7; D perhaps matches TRBD1 (7 bases). The CDR3 spans 15 residues. The germline V gene encodes CDR1 MDHEN and CDR2 SYDVKM. Trimming took off 6 bases at V and 6 bases at J, with 21 bases between the two ends. The CDR3, as DNA: TGTGCCAGCAGCCTCCCCCGACAGGGAGGTGGCGAGCAGTACTTC. Protein product: CASSLPRQGGGEQYF. The complete variable domain, with remaining parts taken from reference TRBV28 and TRBJ2-7, reads DVKVTQSSRYLVKRTGEKVFLECVQDMDHENMFWYRQDPGLGLRLIYFSYDVKMKEKGDIPEGYSVSREKKERFSLILESASTNQTSMYLCASSLPRQGGGEQYFGPGTRLTVT.

The J gene is TRBJ1-5, the V gene TRBV27; D may be TRBD1 (5 bases). V was cut by 5 bases and J by 2 bases, with 16 bases left in between. The germline V gene has CDR1 MNHEY and CDR2 SMNVEV (reference sequence). There are 16 residues in the CDR3. The CDR3 DNA reads TGTGCCAGCAGTCCGCAGGGAAGATACGGCAATCAGCCCCAGCATTTT. Amino acids: CASSPQGRYGNQPQHF.

This chain connects TRBV28 to TRBJ2-3; maybe TRBD2 (7 bases). Germline assignment: CDR1 MDHEN and CDR2 SYDVKM. Trimming removed 5 bases at V and 6 bases at J, with 12 bases between. The CDR3 consists of 13 residues. The CDR3 DNA follows: TGTGCCAGCAGTAGGGGGGGAGGTGATACGCAGTATTTT. Its translation: CASSRGGGDTQYF. The variable domain in full, with the rest retrieved from reference TRBV28 and TRBJ2-3, is DVKVTQSSRYLVKRTGEKVFLECVQDMDHENMFWYRQDPGLGLRLIYFSYDVKMKEKGDIPEGYSVSREKKERFSLILESASTNQTSMYLCASSRGGGDTQYFGPGTRLTVL.

The V call is TRBV29-1, the J call TRBJ1-3; possibly TRBD1 for D (5 bases). The CDR3 totals 16 residues. Trimming took 3 bases from V and 1 from J, leaving 16 bases between them. From germline, CDR1 is SQVTM and CDR2 ANQGSEA. CDR3 region: CSVEELRGGSGNTIYF. The CDR3 nucleotides are TGCAGCGTTGAGGAGTTAAGGGGTGGGTCTGGAAACACCATATATTTT. The full variable domain, completed using reference TRBV29-1 and TRBJ1-3, is SAVISQKPSRDICQRGTSLTIQCQVDSQVTMMFWYRQQPGQSLTLIATANQGSEATYESGFVIDKFPISRPNLTFSTLTVSNMSPEDSSIYLCSVEELRGGSGNTIYFGEGSWLTVV.

This chain joins TRBV29-1 and TRBJ1-1; no clear D gene. The CDR3 consists of 15 residues. Trimming left V 3 bases short and J 4 bases short, with 18 bases between. Germline CDR1 SQVTM, CDR2 ANQGSEA. The CDR3 region is CSVEQDEGGCTEAFF. For the CDR3, the DNA is TGCAGCGTTGAGCAAGACGAGGGTGGATGCACTGAAGCTTTCTTT.

In the case of this clone: Given a much more abundant clone one base away, this may be a read error. This sample includes further DNA sequences coding for the same CDR3. V gene TRBV2 combines with J gene TRBJ1-1; D is perhaps TRBD1 (5 bases). V was shortened by 6 bases and J by 1 base, with 9 bases between the two germline ends. Germline CDR1 reads SNHLY; CDR2 reads FYNNEI. The CDR3 covers 13 residues. CDR3 nucleotide sequence: TGTGCCAGCAGCGGGCAGGGGAACACTGAAGCTTTCTTT. Translated: CASSGQGNTEAFF. The full variable domain, rest sourced from reference TRBV2 and TRBJ1-1, is EPEVTQTPSHQVTQMGQEVILRCVPISNHLYFYWYRQILGQKVEFLVSFYNNEISEKSEIFDDQFSVERPDGSNFTLKIRSTKLEDSAMYFCASSGQGNTEAFFGQGTRLTVV.

The chain links TRBV5-1 to TRBJ2-5; tentatively, D is TRBD1 (5 bases). The CDR3 is 17 residues long. Trimming took off 0 bases at V and 1 base at J, with 16 bases between the two ends. Germline V CDR1 and CDR2: SGHRS, YFSETQ. CDR3 bases: TGCGCCAGCAGCTTGGGAGGTGGGGCACCGATCCAAGAGACCCAGTACTTC. Translating gives CASSLGGGAPIQETQYF.

V is TRBV5-1 and J is TRBJ2-2, with D tentatively TRBD1 or TRBD2 (5 bases each). The length of the CDR3 is 15 residues. Germline V gene lookup returns CDR1 SGHRS and CDR2 YFSETQ. The V and J ends lost 0 bases and 4 bases respectively, with 10 bases between them. The CDR3 loop reads CASSLGGRGTGELFF. As DNA, the CDR3 is TGCGCCAGCAGCTTGGGGGGACGAGGCACCGGGGAGCTGTTTTTT.

The chain is built from TRBV6-5 and TRBJ2-7; TRBD1 is a possible D gene (6 bases). Trimming removed 2 bases from V and 6 bases from J, with 11 bases in between. The CDR3 runs 13 residues. In germline, CDR1 is MNHEY, CDR2 SVGAGI. CDR3: CASSYGQYSEQYF. CDR3 nucleotide sequence: TGTGCCAGCAGTTACGGACAGTACTCCGAGCAGTACTTC.

The chain uses TRBV11-3 and TRBJ2-2, with a possible D match to TRBD2 (5 bases). Trimming took off 2 bases at V and 5 bases at J, with 9 bases between the two ends. The CDR3 runs to 14 residues. CDR1 and CDR2 (germline): SGHNT, YENEEA. CDR3 sequence reads: CASSLNRRTGELFF. The CDR3 DNA follows: TGTGCCAGCAGCTTAAATAGGAGGACCGGGGAGCTGTTTTTT. Looking up the rest from reference TRBV11-3 and TRBJ2-2 gives the full variable domain: EAGVVQSPRYKIIEKKQPVAFWCNPISGHNTLYWYLQNLGQGPELLIRYENEEAVDDSQLPKDRFSAERLKGVDSTLKIQPAELGDSAVYLCASSLNRRTGELFFGEGSRLTVL.

The V call is TRBV18, the J call TRBJ2-1; 10 bases match TRBD2. Germline V lookup: CDR1 KGHSH, CDR2 LQKENI. This CDR3 has 16 amino acids. The V segment lost 4 bases and the J segment 1 base; nucleotides outside the gene matches: 4. The CDR3 coding sequence is TGTGCCAGCTCACTGCCTAGCGGGGGATCCTACAATGAGCAGTTCTTC. Translation: CASSLPSGGSYNEQFF.

This clone was detected only once. The chain carries TRBV9 and TRBJ2-1; 8 bases map to TRBD2. The CDR3 is 15 residues long. Germline-derived CDR1 and CDR2 are SGDLS and YYNGEE. Trimming took 0 bases from V and 4 from J; bases not matched to a gene: 3. CDR3 coding DNA: TGTGCCAGCAGCGTAGGGGTAGCGGGGTACAATGAGCAGTTCTTC. As protein: CASSVGVAGYNEQFF. The full variable domain, rest sourced from reference TRBV9 and TRBJ2-1, is DSGVTQTPKHLITATGQRVTLRCSPRSGDLSVYWYQQSLDQGLQFLIQYYNGEERAKGNILERFSAQQFPDLHSELNLSSLELGDSALYFCASSVGVAGYNEQFFGPGTRLTVL.

V gene TRBV7-2 combines with J gene TRBJ1-1, with D possibly matching TRBD1 (5 bases). V lost 2 bases and J 3 bases, leaving 10 bases between the germline ends. There are 14 residues in the CDR3. Per the germline V gene, CDR1 is SGHTA and CDR2 is FQGNSA. The CDR3 here is CASSLKRGDTEAFF. CDR3 in DNA: TGTGCCAGCAGCTTAAAGCGGGGGGACACTGAAGCTTTCTTT.

The V call is TRBV18, the J call TRBJ2-2; 9 nucleotides align to TRBD2. The CDR3 runs 15 residues. Losses at the gene ends were 4 bases for V and 6 bases for J; bases not matched to a gene: 6. CDR1 and CDR2 from the germline V gene are KGHSH and LQKENI. DNA of the CDR3: TGTGCCAGCTCACAGGTGGTAGCGGGAGCCGGGGAGCTGTTTTTT. Translated, it gives CASSQVVAGAGELFF.

The rearrangement joins TRBV5-8 to TRBJ2-2, with 10 nucleotides matching TRBD2. The V gene end was trimmed by 3 bases and the J gene end by 5 bases; junction bases not matched to a gene: 10. CDR3 length equals 17 residues. Germline-derived CDR1 and CDR2 are SGHTS and YDEGEE. The CDR3 DNA sequence: TGTGCCAGCAGCTACGTTCCGGGACTAGCGTATACCGGGGAGCTGTTTTTT. Its protein product is CASSYVPGLAYTGELFF.

The rearrangement uses TRBV7-3 and TRBJ2-1, with 7 bases identical to TRBD1. The CDR3 totals 14 residues. The germline gives CDR1 SGHTA, CDR2 FQGTGA. The J segment lost 6 bases and the V segment lost 6 bases, leaving 8 bases of the junction unmatched. CDR3 in amino acids: CASSSNRGINEQFF. For the CDR3, the DNA is TGTGCCAGCAGTTCTAACAGGGGAATCAATGAGCAGTTCTTC. Variable domain in full (rest from reference TRBV7-3 and TRBJ2-1): GAGVSQTPSNKVTEKGKYVELRCDPISGHTALYWYRQSLGQGPEFLIYFQGTGAADDSGLPNDRFFAVRPEGSVSTLKIQRTERGDSAVYLCASSSNRGINEQFFGPGTRLTVL.